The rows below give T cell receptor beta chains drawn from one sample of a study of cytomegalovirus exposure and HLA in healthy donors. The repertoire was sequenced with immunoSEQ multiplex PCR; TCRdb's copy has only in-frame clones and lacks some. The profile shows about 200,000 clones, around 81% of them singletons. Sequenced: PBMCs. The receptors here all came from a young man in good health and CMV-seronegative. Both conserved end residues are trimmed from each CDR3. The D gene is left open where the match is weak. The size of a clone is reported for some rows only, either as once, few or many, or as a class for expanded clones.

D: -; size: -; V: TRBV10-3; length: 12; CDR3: AITQRQAGDEQY
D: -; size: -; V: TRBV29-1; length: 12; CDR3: SVEDRQGATEAF
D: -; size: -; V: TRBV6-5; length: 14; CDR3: ASSYNVDSHGNTIY
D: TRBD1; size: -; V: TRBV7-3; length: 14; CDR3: ASSPLSGTGYNEQF
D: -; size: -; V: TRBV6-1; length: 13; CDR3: ASSLDRAPNEKLF
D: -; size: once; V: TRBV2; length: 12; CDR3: ASSSDHGNTEAF
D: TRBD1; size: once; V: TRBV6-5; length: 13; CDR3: ASSRGGQGDYEQY
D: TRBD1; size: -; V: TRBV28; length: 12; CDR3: ASSLGQGLGEQY
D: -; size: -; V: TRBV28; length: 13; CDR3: ASSLGQGRGTEAF
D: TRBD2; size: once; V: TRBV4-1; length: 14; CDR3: ASSQSLAGSLNEQF
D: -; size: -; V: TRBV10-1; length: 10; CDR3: ASSDYTDTQY
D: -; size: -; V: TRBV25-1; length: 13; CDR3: ASSIADTSTDTQY
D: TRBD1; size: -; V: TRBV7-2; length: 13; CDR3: ASSLGGQGNQPQH
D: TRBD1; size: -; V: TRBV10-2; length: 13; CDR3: ASSYGTGAKNIQY
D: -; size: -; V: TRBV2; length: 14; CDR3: ASSGPPAYRNSPLH
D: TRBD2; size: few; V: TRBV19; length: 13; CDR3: ASRETSGSFYEQY
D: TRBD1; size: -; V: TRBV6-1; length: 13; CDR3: ASSETTGGNEKLF
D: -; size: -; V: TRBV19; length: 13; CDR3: ASSTFSGQAYEQY
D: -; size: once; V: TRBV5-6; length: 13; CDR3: ASSGDRMNTGELF
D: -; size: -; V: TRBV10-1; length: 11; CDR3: ASSPRLNEKLF
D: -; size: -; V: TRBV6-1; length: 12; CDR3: ASTPGGSNQPQH
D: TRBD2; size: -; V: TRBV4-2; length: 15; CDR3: ASSQEMGLAGNYEQY